What follows are 31 T cell receptor beta chains derived from one specimen sequenced in a study of blood T cell repertoires in COVID-19. Clones were sequenced by immunoSEQ multiplex PCR, and TCRdb holds only the in-frame ones, with some missing. The sample has some 310,000 clones, 80% to 90% seen once; the top ten hold 1%. Sequencing was carried out using peripheral blood. The receptors were sampled from a man between 50 and 59 years old with active or convalescent COVID-19.

This clone was seen many times. The V call is TRBV7-3, the J call TRBJ1-2; a weak D match, TRBD1 (5 bases). The CDR3 sequence is 13 residues long. Per germline, CDR1 SGHTA and CDR2 FQGTGA. V lost 4 bases and J 4 bases, leaving 10 bases between the germline ends. The CDR3 DNA follows: TGTGCCAGCAGCTCCGACAGCTCCTATGGCTACACCTTC. It encodes CASSSDSSYGYTF.

V usage is TRBV9 and J usage is TRBJ1-1, with 8 bases lining up with TRBD1. This CDR3 has 15 residues. Trimming removed 0 bases from V and 5 bases from J; junction bases left unmatched: 6. Germline CDR1 is SGDLS and CDR2 is YYNGEE. CDR3 DNA: TGTGCCAGCAGCGTAGCCTCAGACAGGGGTACTGAAGCTTTCTTT. Encoded protein: CASSVASDRGTEAFF.

The genes are TRBV9 and TRBJ1-2; D possibly corresponds to TRBD1 (6 bases). Trimming shortened V by 2 bases and J by 1 base, and 12 bases separated the two germline ends. The CDR3 covers 15 residues. From germline, CDR1 is SGDLS and CDR2 YYNGEE. The CDR3 DNA is TGTGCCAGCAGCGTTAGGGCAGGGGATAACTATGGCTACACCTTC. This translates into CASSVRAGDNYGYTF.

The rearrangement joins TRBV6-5 to TRBJ2-5; perhaps TRBD1 as D (6 bases). Per the germline V gene, CDR1 is MNHEY and CDR2 is SVGAGI. The CDR3 sequence is 12 residues long. V was trimmed by 6 bases and J by 3 bases, leaving 8 bases between them. The CDR3 is CASRDRKETQYF. The CDR3, as DNA: TGTGCCAGCAGGGACAGAAAAGAGACCCAGTACTTC.

The chain has TRBV24-1 and TRBJ2-1; possible D gene TRBD1, 6 bases. Germline V lookup: CDR1 KGHDR, CDR2 SFDVKD. Trimming pared 4 bases from V and 9 bases from J, leaving 12 bases between. The CDR3 has 13 residues. CDR3 in DNA: TGTGCCACCAGTGACCAACAGGGTGGTGAGCAGTTCTTC. As protein: CATSDQQGGEQFF.

This chain connects TRBV6-5 to TRBJ2-2; 8 nucleotides line up with TRBD2. Germline CDR1 and CDR2: MNHEY and SVGAGI. CDR3 size: 12 residues. V lost 5 bases and J lost 13; bases outside the gene matches: 6. The CDR3 sequence: CASSQLAVGLFF. The CDR3 DNA reads TGTGCCAGCAGTCAACTAGCGGTTGGGCTGTTTTTT.

This clone showed up just a few times. The genes are TRBV2 and TRBJ1-1, with D maybe TRBD1 (5 bases). The germline V gene has CDR1 SNHLY and CDR2 FYNNEI. V lost 4 bases, J lost 2 bases, and 8 bases lay in between. This CDR3 comprises 13 residues. CDR3 in amino acids: CASSGTLNTEAFF. The DNA for the CDR3 is TGTGCCAGCAGTGGGACACTAAACACTGAAGCTTTCTTT.

This chain links TRBV28 with TRBJ1-2; the D gene is possibly TRBD1 (6 bases). The ends were cut back, 6 bases at V and 7 bases at J, with 15 bases in the middle. The CDR3 extends over 13 amino acids. Germline CDR1 and CDR2: MDHEN and SYDVKM. The CDR3 DNA reads as TGTGCCAGCAGGCTCGTACAGGGTCTTGGCTACACCTTC. Translating it yields CASRLVQGLGYTF.

The chain employs TRBV6-5 and TRBJ1-1; the match to TRBD1 covers 7 bases. The CDR3 loop spans 13 amino acids. Germline V gives CDR1 MNHEY, CDR2 SVGAGI. Losses at the gene ends were 8 bases for V and 3 bases for J; bases not matched to a gene: 6. CDR3 nucleotide sequence: TGTGCCAGCGCAACAGGGGCTGACACTGAAGCTTTCTTT. It specifies CASATGADTEAFF.

Only a few counts were recorded for this clone. The chain joins TRBV30 to TRBJ2-7, with 13 positions matching TRBD2. V gave up 2 bases and J gave up 6 bases; unmatched junction bases: 10. This CDR3 is 16 amino acids long. CDR1 GTSNPN and CDR2 SVGIG come from the germline V gene (reference sequence). DNA of the CDR3: TGTGCCTGGAGTCCCTGGGGGACTAGCGGGGTTTCCGAGCAGTACTTC. Residues: CAWSPWGTSGVSEQYF.

This clone was observed a few times. V usage is TRBV5-1 and J usage is TRBJ1-1; TRBD1 aligns across 8 bases. J gave up 4 bases and V 4 bases, and 9 bases lay outside the gene matches. CDR3 length: 15 residues. Germline V gene lookup returns CDR1 SGHRS and CDR2 YFSETQ. The CDR3 region has the DNA TGCGCCAGCAGCACCGGACAGGGTGGTACCACTGAAGCTTTCTTT. Translation: CASSTGQGGTTEAFF. The whole variable domain, remainder taken from reference TRBV5-1 and TRBJ1-1, is KAGVTQTPRYLIKTRGQQVTLSCSPISGHRSVSWYQQTPGQGLQFLFEYFSETQRNKGNFPGRFSGRQFSNSRSEMNVSTLELGDSALYLCASSTGQGGTTEAFFGQGTRLTVV.

The chain employs TRBV5-1 and TRBJ1-4; 8 bases are a match to TRBD1. Germline-derived CDR1 and CDR2 are SGHRS and YFSETQ. CDR3 length: 15 amino acids. Trimming at V came to 4 bases and at J to 10 bases, leaving 12 bases not matched to a gene. The CDR3 bases are TGCGCCAGCAGCGACGGACAGGGAACTGAAGGAAAACTGTTTTTT. Amino acid sequence: CASSDGQGTEGKLFF.

In its sample, this clone was seen once. The J gene is TRBJ1-6, the V gene TRBV15, with D possibly matching TRBD1 (6 bases). Germline values: CDR1 LNHNV, CDR2 YYDKDF (reference sequence). V was trimmed by 0 bases and J by 7 bases, leaving 10 bases between them. This CDR3 has 15 amino acids. The CDR3 nucleotides read TGTGCCACCAGCAGAGACAGGGGTCGGAATTCACCCCTCCACTTT. It specifies CATSRDRGRNSPLHF.

The V gene is TRBV7-2, the J gene TRBJ2-1, with TRBD2 matching 10 bases. The trim removed 5 bases at V and 4 bases at J, leaving 5 bases unmatched. The germline V gene encodes CDR1 SGHTA and CDR2 FQGNSA. There are 15 residues in the CDR3. CDR3 sequence: CASSPGLAEYNEQFF. In DNA, the CDR3 is TGTGCCAGCAGCCCTGGACTAGCGGAGTACAATGAGCAGTTCTTC.

The V gene is TRBV21-1, the J gene TRBJ1-2. TRBV21-1 is a known pseudogene. The CDR3 runs to 15 residues. In DNA form, the CDR3 reads TGTGCCAGCAGCATTGCTTATAAAAGGAGGGATGGCTACACCTTC. It translates to CASSIAYKRRDGYTF.

The chain carries TRBV5-5 and TRBJ1-1; possible D gene TRBD1, 5 bases. This CDR3 is 15 amino acids long. V lost 0 bases and J lost 3, with 12 bases in between. The germline V gene encodes CDR1 SGHKS and CDR2 YYEKEE (reference sequence). The CDR3 DNA follows: TGTGCCAGCAGCTTGGGGAGCAGGGTGGACACTGAAGCTTTCTTT. Encoded protein: CASSLGSRVDTEAFF.

The J gene is TRBJ1-1, the V gene TRBV9; possibly TRBD1 for D (5 bases). The germline V gene has CDR1 SGDLS and CDR2 YYNGEE. V was pared by 3 bases and J by 5 bases, with 11 bases between. CDR3 length: 13 amino acids. The CDR3 DNA reads as TGTGCCAGCAGCGCCCAGGGTCGTACTGAAGCTTTCTTT. Translating gives CASSAQGRTEAFF.

As to this clone: This same CDR3 is encoded by further DNA sequences in the sample. The chain uses TRBV9 and TRBJ2-5; D gene unclear. Germline CDR1 SGDLS, CDR2 YYNGEE. CDR3 length: 13 residues. The V gene lost 0 bases and the J gene lost 2 bases, with 5 bases spanning the gap. CDR3 coding DNA: TGTGCCAGCAGCGTAGGGCAGCAAGAGACCCAGTACTTC. As protein: CASSVGQQETQYF. Full variable domain (remainder filled in from reference TRBV9 and TRBJ2-5): DSGVTQTPKHLITATGQRVTLRCSPRSGDLSVYWYQQSLDQGLQFLIQYYNGEERAKGNILERFSAQQFPDLHSELNLSSLELGDSALYFCASSVGQQETQYFGPGTRLLVL.

The rearrangement uses TRBV11-2 and TRBJ2-5; D is perhaps TRBD2 (6 bases). Trimming pared 4 bases from V and 5 bases from J, leaving 8 bases between. Germline assignment: CDR1 SGHAT and CDR2 FQNNGV. This CDR3 spans 12 amino acids. CDR3 protein: CASSSGRETQYF. As DNA, the CDR3 is TGTGCCAGCAGCTCGGGGAGGGAGACCCAGTACTTC.

In DNA, the CDR3 is TGTGCCAGTATGAGGGGCCCCCGTAGCGGGAACACCGGGGAGCTGTTTTTT. Encoded protein: CASMRGPRSGNTGELFF. The rearrangement links TRBV28 to TRBJ2-2, with a weak D call TRBD2 (6 bases). Per the germline V gene, CDR1 is MDHEN and CDR2 is SYDVKM. Trimming removed 9 bases from V and 1 base from J, with 21 bases in between. This CDR3 has 17 residues. Looking up the rest from reference TRBV28 and TRBJ2-2 gives the full variable domain: DVKVTQSSRYLVKRTGEKVFLECVQDMDHENMFWYRQDPGLGLRLIYFSYDVKMKEKGDIPEGYSVSREKKERFSLILESASTNQTSMYLCASMRGPRSGNTGELFFGEGSRLTVL.

The gene calls are TRBV19 and TRBJ1-6; D remains unclear. Per germline, CDR1 LNHDA and CDR2 SQIVND (reference sequence). With 1 base removed from V and 10 bases from J, the gap between germline ends came to 17 bases. CDR3 size: 16 residues. Written as DNA, the CDR3 is TGTGCCAGTAGTATAGCCCACCACCCTGCGGGGTCACCCCTCCACTTT. Translation gives CASSIAHHPAGSPLHF.

The V gene is TRBV9, the J gene TRBJ2-3; 12 nucleotides agree with TRBD2. Trimming took 0 bases from V and 6 from J; bases not matched to a gene: 8. The germline V gene has CDR1 SGDLS and CDR2 YYNGEE. CDR3 length: 17 amino acids. CDR3 loop: CASSVAETSGSGDTQYF. CDR3 nucleotide sequence: TGTGCCAGCAGCGTAGCTGAGACTAGCGGGAGTGGTGATACGCAGTATTTT.

This chain connects TRBV9 to TRBJ2-1, with a possible D match to TRBD2 (7 bases). Per germline, CDR1 SGDLS and CDR2 YYNGEE. CDR3 length: 12 residues. With 3 bases removed from V and 9 bases from J, the gap between germline ends came to 10 bases. CDR3 in amino acids: CASSARGGEQFF. CDR3 coding DNA: TGTGCCAGCAGCGCTAGGGGGGGTGAGCAGTTCTTC.

The chain employs TRBV3-1 (or the pseudogene TRBV3-2) and TRBJ1-3; possibly TRBD1 for D (5 bases). Germline-derived CDR1 and CDR2 are LGHDT and YNNKEL (reference sequence). CDR3 length: 15 amino acids. V was trimmed by 4 bases and J by 4 bases, leaving 14 bases between them. CDR3 protein: CASSRFAGGGNTIYF. CDR3 bases: TGTGCCAGCAGCCGCTTTGCTGGGGGGGGAAACACCATATATTTT.

The V and J genes are TRBV18 and TRBJ1-3; D uncertain. The V gene's germline CDR1 is KGHSH and CDR2 LQKENI. This CDR3 is built from 14 residues. Trimming left V 2 bases short and J 0 bases short, with 5 bases between. CDR3 sequence (DNA): TGTGCCAGCTCACCAGTCAGCTCTGGAAACACCATATATTTT. Amino acids: CASSPVSSGNTIYF. The full variable domain, rest sourced from reference TRBV18 and TRBJ1-3, is NAGVMQNPRHLVRRRGQEARLRCSPMKGHSHVYWYRQLPEEGLKFMVYLQKENIIDESGMPKERFSAEFPKEGPSILRIQQVVRGDSAAYFCASSPVSSGNTIYFGEGSWLTVV.

This clone was found once. V is TRBV12-3 or TRBV12-4 and J is TRBJ2-7; perhaps TRBD1 as D (5 bases). Trimming left V 4 bases short and J 7 bases short, with 8 bases between. This CDR3 comprises 11 residues. The CDR3 coding sequence is TGTGCCAGCAGTTACAAGGGGGAGCAGTACTTC. Amino acid sequence: CASSYKGEQYF.

The J gene is TRBJ2-3, the V gene TRBV7-3; D is unclear. This CDR3 contains 14 residues. Germline V gene data show CDR1 as SGHTA and CDR2 as FQGTGA. Trimming left V 2 bases short and J 1 base short, with 7 bases between. The CDR3 reads CASSLLPGTDTQYF. As DNA, the CDR3 is TGTGCCAGCAGCTTATTGCCGGGCACAGATACGCAGTATTTT.

This clone was found a few times. V is TRBV5-1 and J is TRBJ1-1; D is possibly TRBD1 (6 bases). Trimming shortened V by 6 bases and J by 5 bases, and 17 bases separated the two germline ends. CDR3 length: 14 amino acids. The V gene's germline CDR1 is SGHRS and CDR2 YFSETQ. The CDR3 spells CASTPLQGRTEAFF. CDR3 coding DNA: TGCGCCAGCACGCCTTTACAGGGACGGACTGAAGCTTTCTTT.

This clone has just a few counts. This rearrangement joins TRBV5-6 to TRBJ1-2; TRBD1 agrees at 9 bases. Trimming cost V 3 bases and J 1 base; bases outside gene matches: 7. The CDR3 has 16 residues. Germline V lookup: CDR1 SGHDT, CDR2 YYEEEE. The CDR3 nucleotides read TGTGCCAGCAGCTCAAACAGGGGGCTTTATAACTATGGCTACACCTTC. It specifies CASSSNRGLYNYGYTF.

The chain has TRBV7-9 and TRBJ1-1, with D perhaps matching TRBD1 (6 bases). The V end lost 1 base, the J end lost 3 bases, and 18 bases lay between the germline ends. This CDR3 has 17 residues. Looked up from germline, CDR1 is SEHNR and CDR2 is FQNEAQ (reference sequence). CDR3 region: CASSLDIGGEGDTEAFF. CDR3 sequence (DNA): TGTGCCAGCAGCTTAGATATTGGGGGTGAGGGGGACACTGAAGCTTTCTTT.

In DNA form, the CDR3 reads TGCGCCAGCAGTGTCCCCCTAGGTGAGCAGTTCTTC. Residues: CASSVPLGEQFF. The gene calls are TRBV10-1 and TRBJ2-1, with D unclear. CDR1 and CDR2 (germline): WNHNN, SYGVQD (reference sequence). V dropped 4 bases and J dropped 9 bases, with 10 bases sitting between them. CDR3 size: 12 residues.